A single sample is the source of the 7 T cell receptor beta chains below, sequenced in a study of human T cells and chemical hapten exposure. TCRdb re-derived calls from the 5' RACE reads in MiXCR, one entry per CDR3 protein. Here the sample spans 100,000 to 120,000 distinct CDR3 sequences, approximately 19% being singletons. Unfractionated whole blood was the source of the extracted total RNA. Receptor source: a human donor in good health.

J is TRBJ2-2 and V is TRBV4-1; a weak D match, TRBD2 (5 bases). CDR1 MGHRA and CDR2 YSYEKL come from the germline V gene. V was cut by 0 bases and J by 4 bases, with 12 bases left in between. CDR3 length: 16 amino acids. CDR3 sequence (DNA): TGCGCCAGCAGCCAAGATCGGGCCCGGGGCACCGGGGAGCTGTTTTTT. Translation: CASSQDRARGTGELFF.

V usage is TRBV12-3 or TRBV12-4 and J usage is TRBJ2-3; D may be TRBD2 (6 bases). This CDR3 is built from 15 residues. V dropped 6 bases and J dropped 6 bases, with 19 bases sitting between them. CDR3 nucleotide sequence: TGTGCCAGCAGATCGGGACTGGCTGGGGCGGATACGCAGTATTTT. This gives the protein CASRSGLAGADTQYF.

V gene TRBV14 combines with J gene TRBJ2-3; D is possibly TRBD2 (5 bases). This CDR3 has 16 residues. Germline-derived CDR1 and CDR2 are SGHDN and FVKESK. V was trimmed by 3 bases and J by 3 bases, leaving 16 bases between them. The CDR3: CASSQRAPQRTDTQYF. In DNA form, the CDR3 reads TGTGCCAGCAGCCAGCGGGCTCCACAAAGGACAGATACGCAGTATTTT.

This chain joins TRBV7-9 and TRBJ2-7; 9 bases line up with TRBD2. There are 14 residues in the CDR3. Trimming took 5 bases from V and 5 from J; bases not matched to a gene: 7. From germline, CDR1 is SEHNR and CDR2 FQNEAQ (reference sequence). CDR3 region: CASSPSGLANEQYF. CDR3 nucleotide sequence: TGTGCCAGCAGCCCCTCGGGACTAGCAAACGAGCAGTACTTC. Combining the CDR3 with reference TRBV7-9 and TRBJ2-7 gives the whole variable domain DTGVSQNPRHKITKRGQNVTFRCDPISEHNRLYWYRQTLGQGPEFLTYFQNEAQLEKSRLLSDRFSAERPKGSFSTLEIQRTEQGDSAMYLCASSPSGLANEQYFGPGTRLTVT.

This clonotype appeared a few times. The chain couples TRBV5-1 to TRBJ1-6; D is uncertain. The CDR3 contains 14 residues. The germline V gene encodes CDR1 SGHRS and CDR2 YFSETQ. V lost 7 bases to trimming and J lost 5 bases, with 13 bases between them. In DNA form, the CDR3 reads TGCGCCAGCCGCCGAGACAACGATAATTCACCCCTCCACTTT. It codes for CASRRDNDNSPLHF. The whole variable domain, remainder taken from reference TRBV5-1 and TRBJ1-6, is KAGVTQTPRYLIKTRGQQVTLSCSPISGHRSVSWYQQTPGQGLQFLFEYFSETQRNKGNFPGRFSGRQFSNSRSEMNVSTLELGDSALYLCASRRDNDNSPLHFGNGTRLTVT.

There are a few counts of this clonotype. The chain joins TRBV29-1 to TRBJ2-7, with TRBD1 matching 10 bases. This CDR3 contains 14 residues. The trim removed 5 bases at V and 3 bases at J, leaving 7 bases unmatched. The germline CDR1 and CDR2 sequences are SQVTM and ANQGSEA. In DNA, the CDR3 is TGCAGCGTTTCCATCCGGGACAGGGGCTACGAGCAGTACTTC. It translates to CSVSIRDRGYEQYF.

This clonotype was picked up a small number of times. The gene calls are TRBV29-1 and TRBJ2-5, with D perhaps TRBD1 (5 bases). The germline V and J ends were trimmed by 3 bases and 9 bases, with 17 bases remaining between them. This CDR3 has 13 amino acids. Germline V CDR1 and CDR2: SQVTM, ANQGSEA. The CDR3 sequence: CSVDLQVAQAQYF. CDR3 bases: TGCAGCGTTGATCTACAGGTGGCCCAGGCCCAGTACTTC.